The 14 T cell receptor beta chains below all came from one sample that was sequenced in a study of OX40 agonist ivuxolimab in advanced cancers. Data came from immunoSEQ multiplex PCR; TCRdb stores just in-frame clones and leaves some out. The sample holds tens of thousands of clones, around four fifths seen once. The sequenced sample was CD4+ or CD8+ T cells sorted from blood, obtained in a trial of the OX40 agonist ivuxolimab. The receptors come from an adult with an advanced solid tumor such as melanoma, head and neck, liver or kidney cancer.

This sequence joins TRBV9 and TRBJ2-7, with TRBD1 identical over 8 bases. Germline assignment: CDR1 SGDLS and CDR2 YYNGEE. The V segment lost 4 bases and the J segment 2 bases; nucleotides outside the gene matches: 8. The CDR3 is made up of 15 amino acids. The DNA of the CDR3 is TGTGCCAGCAGCATGGGGACAGGCGGGACCTACGAGCAGTACTTC. As protein: CASSMGTGGTYEQYF.

As DNA, the CDR3 is TGTGCCAGCAGCGGACAGGGGCGCTCCTACGAGCAGTACGTC. Translated, it gives CASSGQGRSYEQYV. The gene calls are TRBV7-9 and TRBJ2-7; TRBD1 agrees at 9 bases. V dropped 5 bases and J dropped 0; count of bases not matched to a gene: 2. The length of the CDR3 is 14 residues. Germline CDR1 reads SEHNR; CDR2 reads FQNEAQ (reference sequence).

The genes are TRBV28 and TRBJ2-7; the D gene is possibly TRBD2 (6 bases). CDR1 MDHEN and CDR2 SYDVKM come from the germline V gene. There are 18 residues in the CDR3. Trimming removed 4 bases at V and 0 bases at J, with 22 bases between. Here the CDR3 DNA reads TGTGCCAGCAGTTCATTTCATGGGGGGAGTGCTAGCTCCTACGAGCAGTACTTC. This sequence encodes CASSSFHGGSASSYEQYF.

In this sample, this clone turned up a few times. The CDR3 protein is CASSLIAVLGADTQYF. CDR3 DNA sequence: TGTGCCAGCAGCTTGATCGCGGTTTTGGGCGCAGATACGCAGTATTTT. This chain uses TRBV5-6 with TRBJ2-3; no clear D. Trimming took off 1 base at V and 4 bases at J, with 16 bases between the two ends. Germline values: CDR1 SGHDT, CDR2 YYEEEE. The CDR3 length is 16 residues.

J is TRBJ2-5 and V is TRBV5-1; TRBD1 agrees at 9 bases. Per the germline V gene, CDR1 is SGHRS and CDR2 is YFSETQ. CDR3 length equals 15 residues. The ends lost 5 bases at V and 5 bases at J; junction bases unmatched: 10. DNA for the CDR3: TGCGCCAGCAGAGACTCCGGGACAGGGTGGGAGACCCAGTACTTC. This codes for CASRDSGTGWETQYF.

The rearrangement uses TRBV10-1 and TRBJ2-1; 8 bases line up with TRBD1. The V gene end was trimmed by 2 bases and the J gene end by 5 bases; junction bases not matched to a gene: 11. There are 17 residues in the CDR3. The germline CDR1 and CDR2 sequences are WNHNN and SYGVQD (reference sequence). CDR3 in amino acids: CASSEGNGGTGNNEQFF. CDR3 in DNA: TGCGCCAGCAGTGAGGGTAATGGAGGGACAGGTAACAATGAGCAGTTCTTC.

The rearrangement joins TRBV11-2 to TRBJ2-2; TRBD1 aligns across 7 bases. Per germline, CDR1 SGHAT and CDR2 FQNNGV. This CDR3 is 15 amino acids long. V was pared by 1 base and J by 2 bases, with 1 base of the junction left unmatched. The chain's CDR3 is CASSLVGGNTGELFF. CDR3 coding DNA: TGTGCCAGCAGCTTAGTAGGGGGCAACACCGGGGAGCTGTTTTTT.

This clone was observed a few times. CDR3 coding DNA: TGTGCCAGTACCCGACAGGGGGCAAACTATGGCTACACCTTC. Amino acids: CASTRQGANYGYTF. This chain uses TRBV19 with TRBJ1-2; TRBD1 agrees at 10 bases. Germline CDR1 reads LNHDA; CDR2 reads SQIVND (reference sequence). This CDR3 comprises 14 residues. Losses at the gene ends were 7 bases for V and 2 bases for J; bases not matched to a gene: 4.

The chain links TRBV5-8 to TRBJ2-7; TRBD1 matches 8 bases. Germline V gene data show CDR1 as SGHTS and CDR2 as YDEGEE. V lost 4 bases to trimming and J lost 0 bases; unmatched junction nucleotides: 6. The CDR3 sequence is 15 residues long. In DNA, the CDR3 is TGTGCCAGCAGCCTGCGACAGGGGTTCTCCTACGAGCAGTACTTC. Translating gives CASSLRQGFSYEQYF.

The chain is built from TRBV6-5 and TRBJ1-6; D gene uncertain. V shed 7 bases and J shed 3 bases, with 7 bases lying between them. This CDR3 is 13 amino acids long. The germline CDR1 and CDR2 sequences are MNHEY and SVGAGI. The CDR3 reads CASTKGYNSPLHF. In nucleotides, the CDR3 is TGTGCCAGCACCAAGGGCTATAATTCACCCCTCCACTTT.

The J gene is TRBJ2-3, the V gene TRBV9; 8 nucleotides agree with TRBD2. The ends lost 3 bases at V and 0 bases at J; junction bases unmatched: 9. From germline, CDR1 is SGDLS and CDR2 YYNGEE. The CDR3 has 17 residues. CDR3 loop: CASSAAGTSGSTDTQYF. CDR3 in DNA: TGTGCCAGCAGCGCCGCGGGAACTAGCGGTAGCACAGATACGCAGTATTTT.

V gene TRBV11-3 combines with J gene TRBJ1-3, with 8 bases matching TRBD1. The V segment lost 5 bases and the J segment 0 bases; nucleotides outside the gene matches: 9. Germline-derived CDR1 and CDR2 are SGHNT and YENEEA. CDR3 length: 17 amino acids. The DNA of the CDR3 is TGTGCCAGCAGCGTTCGGGGACAGGTTCACTCTGGAAACACCATATATTTT. Amino acid sequence: CASSVRGQVHSGNTIYF.

CDR3 region: CASSLLAGEYNEQFF. The CDR3 DNA follows: TGTGCCAGCAGCTTACTAGCGGGAGAGTACAATGAGCAGTTCTTC. This chain links TRBV7-3 with TRBJ2-1; the match to TRBD2 covers 10 bases. This CDR3 region has 15 residues. Germline V lookup: CDR1 SGHTA, CDR2 FQGTGA. The ends lost 2 bases at V and 4 bases at J; junction bases unmatched: 2.

The V call is TRBV7-2, the J call TRBJ1-5; D perhaps matches TRBD1 (6 bases). V was pared by 0 bases and J by 5 bases, with 11 bases between. Germline V CDR1 and CDR2: SGHTA, FQGNSA. The CDR3 loop spans 15 amino acids. As DNA, the CDR3 is TGTGCCAGCAGCTTAGCGCCTGACAGGTATCAGCCCCAGCATTTT. Amino acid sequence: CASSLAPDRYQPQHF.